One sample yielded the 27 T cell receptor beta chains listed below, sequenced in a study of early T cells in non-severe SARS-CoV-2 infection. TCRdb processed the 5' RACE reads anew with MiXCR; each CDR3 protein has one entry. The repertoire consists of around 53,000 distinct CDR3 sequences, with 12% occurring once and the leading ten covering about 9.7%. The sequencing input was whole blood. All receptors derive from an adult who was a healthcare worker with PCR-confirmed SARS-CoV-2 infection or an uninfected control (not recorded which).

The sample holds many counts of this clonotype. The rearrangement joins TRBV7-8 to TRBJ2-3; TRBD2 matches at 10 bases. The V gene end was trimmed by 5 bases and the J gene end by 1 base; junction bases not matched to a gene: 6. The CDR3 is 16 residues long. Germline V lookup: CDR1 SGHVS, CDR2 FQNEAQ. CDR3 loop: CASSLPGTSGTDTQYF. The DNA of the CDR3 is TGTGCCAGCAGCCTCCCCGGGACTAGCGGCACAGATACGCAGTATTTT.

This sequence joins TRBV11-3 and TRBJ2-5; the match to TRBD2 covers 11 bases. Germline V CDR1 and CDR2: SGHNT, YENEEA. Germline trimming cut 1 base from V and 2 bases from J; bases unmatched to any gene: 6. The CDR3 loop spans 17 amino acids. CDR3 nucleotide sequence: TGTGCCAGCAGCTTAGGGGCTAGCGGGAGGATTCAAGAGACCCAGTACTTC. Encoded protein: CASSLGASGRIQETQYF.

In its sample, this clonotype was seen many times. This rearrangement joins TRBV18 to TRBJ1-1; TRBD1 matches 8 bases. The CDR3 totals 11 residues. V gave up 8 bases and J gave up 10 bases; unmatched junction bases: 6. Germline CDR1 KGHSH, CDR2 LQKENI. CDR3 in amino acids: CASTGGAGAFF. CDR3 nucleotide sequence: TGTGCCAGCACAGGGGGGGCAGGAGCTTTCTTT.

The V and J genes are TRBV29-1 and TRBJ2-5, with 8 positions matching TRBD1. This CDR3 is 12 amino acids long. J gave up 3 bases and V 5 bases, and 2 bases lay outside the gene matches. CDR1 and CDR2 from the germline V gene are SQVTM and ANQGSEA. The CDR3 sequence is CSVRGQEETQYF. For the CDR3, the DNA is TGCAGCGTTAGGGGACAGGAAGAGACCCAGTACTTC.

The chain combines TRBV12-3 or TRBV12-4 with TRBJ1-1; possible D gene TRBD1, 6 bases. V lost 7 bases to trimming and J lost 5 bases, with 14 bases between them. There are 13 residues in the CDR3. The CDR3 DNA reads TGTGCCAGCATCCACAGGGTCCCAACTGAAGCTTTCTTT. Amino acids: CASIHRVPTEAFF.

This clonotype was detected a few times. The chain recombines TRBV7-2 with TRBJ1-2; D uncertain. CDR3 size: 14 residues. Germline V gene lookup returns CDR1 SGHTA and CDR2 FQGNSA. Deletions cut 7 bases from V and 2 bases from J, with 14 bases between. CDR3 DNA sequence: TGTGCCAGCAACTCCCGCAGAGCGAACTATGGCTACACCTTC. Protein: CASNSRRANYGYTF. The full variable domain, in which reference TRBV7-2 and TRBJ1-2 provide the parts outside the CDR3, is GAGVSQSPSNKVTEKGKDVELRCDPISGHTALYWYRQSLGQGLEFLIYFQGNSAPDKSGLPSDRFSAERTGGSVSTLTIQRTQQEDSAVYLCASNSRRANYGYTFGSGTRLTVV.

A few counts support this clonotype. This sequence joins TRBV27 and TRBJ2-7, with 9 bases fitting TRBD2. The germline V gene has CDR1 MNHEY and CDR2 SMNVEV (reference sequence). Trimming removed 6 bases from V and 3 bases from J; junction bases left unmatched: 6. This CDR3 spans 14 amino acids. CDR3 loop: CASRGSGRIYEQYF. The CDR3 bases are TGTGCCAGCAGAGGTAGCGGGAGAATCTACGAGCAGTACTTC.

This clonotype was counted ten times or more. The chain has TRBV6-2 or TRBV6-3 and TRBJ2-6, with TRBD2 as a possible D gene (5 bases). The CDR3 runs 18 residues. Trimming pared 6 bases from V and 1 base from J, leaving 19 bases between. Germline V CDR1 and CDR2: MNHEY, SVGEGT. CDR3 amino acids: CASRPTLDPYSGANVLTF. The CDR3 nucleotides read TGTGCCAGCAGGCCTACACTAGATCCTTATTCTGGGGCCAACGTCCTGACTTTC.

This clonotype was recorded at least ten times. The chain uses TRBV28 and TRBJ2-1, with D unclear. Germline V gene lookup returns CDR1 MDHEN and CDR2 SYDVKM. This CDR3 spans 16 amino acids. The ends were cut back, 7 bases at V and 3 bases at J, with 19 bases in the middle. The CDR3 coding sequence is TGTGCCAGCACGGGCCAGGTTACTGCGCACTACAATGAGCAGTTCTTC. This gives the protein CASTGQVTAHYNEQFF.

The V gene is TRBV28, the J gene TRBJ2-1; weak D call: TRBD1 (6 bases). V shed 6 bases and J shed 8 bases, with 8 bases lying between them. The CDR3 consists of 11 residues. CDR1 and CDR2 (germline): MDHEN, SYDVKM. CDR3 amino acids: CASRRQDEQFF. DNA for the CDR3: TGTGCCAGCAGACGACAGGATGAGCAGTTCTTC.

This clonotype was picked up a small number of times. The chain recombines TRBV6-5 with TRBJ2-7, with D perhaps given as TRBD1 or TRBD2 (5 bases each). Trimming pared 0 bases from V and 7 bases from J, leaving 13 bases between. CDR3 length equals 14 residues. Germline CDR1 and CDR2: MNHEY and SVGAGI. The CDR3 DNA is TGTGCCAGCAGTTACTCGTTCTGGGGACGGGAGCAGTACTTC. Translation: CASSYSFWGREQYF.

This clonotype came up many times. The genes are TRBV27 and TRBJ1-6; no firm D call. Germline-derived CDR1 and CDR2 are MNHEY and SMNVEV (reference sequence). The CDR3 length is 12 residues. The germline V and J ends were trimmed by 5 bases and 6 bases, with 5 bases remaining between them. The CDR3 loop reads CASSPSNSPLHF. In DNA form, the CDR3 reads TGTGCCAGCAGTCCCTCTAATTCACCCCTCCACTTT.

The chain couples TRBV18 to TRBJ1-5; no reliable D call. V dropped 2 bases and J dropped 4 bases, with 9 bases sitting between them. The CDR3 length is 14 residues. The germline V gene encodes CDR1 KGHSH and CDR2 LQKENI. CDR3 bases: TGTGCCAGCTCACCAAGTCCTGGGAATCAGCCCCAGCATTTT. Protein product: CASSPSPGNQPQHF. Drawing the rest from reference TRBV18 and TRBJ1-5, the complete variable domain is NAGVMQNPRHLVRRRGQEARLRCSPMKGHSHVYWYRQLPEEGLKFMVYLQKENIIDESGMPKERFSAEFPKEGPSILRIQQVVRGDSAAYFCASSPSPGNQPQHFGDGTRLSIL.

The chain has TRBV28 and TRBJ1-5; unclear D gene. Germline V gives CDR1 MDHEN, CDR2 SYDVKM. CDR3 length equals 15 residues. V gave up 6 bases and J gave up 2 bases, with 14 bases separating them. The CDR3 DNA follows: TGTGCCAGCAGCGCCGGATCAATTGGCAATCAGCCCCAGCATTTT. As protein: CASSAGSIGNQPQHF.

In its sample, this clonotype was seen many times. V and J are TRBV7-9 and TRBJ1-1; D ambiguous. This CDR3 region has 14 residues. CDR1 SEHNR and CDR2 FQNEAQ come from the germline V gene (reference sequence). Trimming shortened V by 3 bases and J by 4 bases, and 12 bases separated the two germline ends. CDR3 in DNA: TGTGCCAGCAGCTTTAGGCGGGAGGGCACTGAAGCTTTCTTT. Its translation: CASSFRREGTEAFF.

This clonotype came up many times. The chain is built from TRBV19 and TRBJ2-5; TRBD1 matches at 9 bases. The CDR3 extends over 16 amino acids. CDR1 and CDR2 (germline): LNHDA, SQIVND (reference sequence). The ends lost 2 bases at V and 2 bases at J; junction bases unmatched: 6. The CDR3 DNA reads as TGTGCCAGTAGTATAAACGGACAGGGGACGCAAGAGACCCAGTACTTC. The encoded protein is CASSINGQGTQETQYF.

This clonotype has at least ten counts. The chain joins TRBV18 to TRBJ2-2; no firm D call. Germline V gene lookup returns CDR1 KGHSH and CDR2 LQKENI. This CDR3 comprises 13 residues. V was clipped by 6 bases and J by 2 bases, with 7 bases between them. The CDR3 is CASSASNTGELFF. The CDR3 coding sequence is TGTGCCAGCTCGGCGTCCAACACCGGGGAGCTGTTTTTT.

This clonotype was found a few times. V gene TRBV29-1 combines with J gene TRBJ1-1; TRBD1 is a possible D gene (5 bases). The length of the CDR3 is 14 residues. In germline, CDR1 is SQVTM, CDR2 ANQGSEA. The V end was cut by 7 bases, the J end by 1 base, with 16 bases between. The CDR3 DNA is TGCAGCGGCCGACACGAGGGGACGAACACTGAAGCTTTCTTT. Translation gives CSGRHEGTNTEAFF.

The V call is TRBV28, the J call TRBJ1-4; D is unclear. Germline V CDR1 and CDR2: MDHEN, SYDVKM. V lost 6 bases and J 5 bases, leaving 16 bases between the germline ends. CDR3 size: 15 residues. CDR3 loop: CASSATGPLNEKLFF. The CDR3 region has the DNA TGTGCCAGCAGCGCGACCGGGCCCTTAAATGAAAAACTGTTTTTT.

This clonotype came up a few times. The chain carries TRBV29-1 and TRBJ2-7; 7 bases are a match to TRBD1. J lost 4 bases, V lost 3 bases, and 9 bases had no gene match. This CDR3 contains 14 residues. Germline lookup yields CDR1 SQVTM and CDR2 ANQGSEA. CDR3: CSVDKGGVGYEQYF. In DNA form, the CDR3 reads TGCAGCGTTGACAAAGGGGGCGTTGGTTACGAGCAGTACTTC.

This clonotype was detected many times. CDR3 sequence: CASSWGQGAHEQYF. The CDR3 nucleotides read TGCGCCAGCAGCTGGGGACAGGGTGCCCACGAGCAGTACTTC. V is TRBV5-1 and J is TRBJ2-7; 9 nucleotides agree with TRBD1. Germline V lookup: CDR1 SGHRS, CDR2 YFSETQ. Losses at the gene ends were 3 bases for V and 5 bases for J; bases not matched to a gene: 6. This CDR3 contains 14 residues.

This clonotype was observed a handful of times. This chain joins TRBV9 and TRBJ2-2, with D unclear. Germline V gene sequence: CDR1 SGDLS, CDR2 YYNGEE. The CDR3 consists of 14 residues. Trimming pared 0 bases from V and 2 bases from J, leaving 5 bases between. CDR3 protein: CASSVEQNTGELFF. CDR3 DNA: TGTGCCAGCAGCGTAGAGCAAAACACCGGGGAGCTGTTTTTT.

This clonotype has only a few counts. The V and J genes are TRBV28 and TRBJ1-1, with D maybe TRBD1 (5 bases). Germline V gene data show CDR1 as MDHEN and CDR2 as SYDVKM. This CDR3 spans 14 amino acids. Trimming removed 1 base at V and 6 bases at J, with 12 bases between. As DNA, the CDR3 is TGTGCCAGCAGTTTATTGAGGGGTGGCGCTGAAGCTTTCTTT. It specifies CASSLLRGGAEAFF.

This clonotype was seen more than once but under ten times. The chain carries TRBV29-1 and TRBJ2-1; D is undetermined. This CDR3 region has 12 residues. CDR1 and CDR2 from the germline V gene are SQVTM and ANQGSEA. Trimming pared 6 bases from V and 10 bases from J, leaving 16 bases between. The CDR3 is CSVRIYTSEQFF. For the CDR3, the DNA is TGCAGCGTGAGAATTTATACTTCAGAGCAGTTCTTC.

This clonotype was recorded at least ten times. The chain links TRBV30 to TRBJ1-2; no reliable D call. V was trimmed by 5 bases and J by 0 bases, leaving 10 bases between them. The CDR3 spans 13 residues. The germline V gene has CDR1 GTSNPN and CDR2 SVGIG (reference sequence). The CDR3 region has the DNA TGTGCCTGGTCCAGAGACTCTAACTATGGCTACACCTTC. Protein product: CAWSRDSNYGYTF.

This clonotype was recorded at least ten times. The rearrangement uses TRBV7-8 and TRBJ1-1; D possibly corresponds to TRBD1 (5 bases). In germline, CDR1 is SGHVS, CDR2 FQNEAQ. The V end lost 4 bases, the J end lost 4 bases, and 13 bases lay between the germline ends. The length of the CDR3 is 14 residues. DNA of the CDR3: TGTGCCAGCAGCTGGGGGGGGTTAAGCACTGAAGCTTTCTTT. It codes for CASSWGGLSTEAFF.

Only one count was recorded for this clonotype. The chain joins TRBV7-8 to TRBJ1-5; D uncertain. The germline V and J ends were trimmed by 2 bases and 3 bases, with 11 bases remaining between them. Germline-derived CDR1 and CDR2 are SGHVS and FQNEAQ. The CDR3 is 15 residues long. CDR3 amino acids: CASSLFVSFNQPQHF. The CDR3, as DNA: TGTGCCAGCAGCTTATTCGTCAGTTTCAATCAGCCCCAGCATTTT.